These 10 T cell receptor beta chains originate from one sample sequenced in a study of type 1 regulatory T cells. TCRdb independently ran MiXCR on the reads; one entry per CDR3 protein. The sample records about 67,000 distinct CDR3 sequences, roughly 50% being singletons. No antigens are known for them. Sequenced: cultured non-Tr1 T cells, either the whole culture or a sorted T cell fraction (not recorded which). The receptors originated from a human donor in good health.

About this clonotype: As the CDR3 is not closed by the conserved phenylalanine or tryptophan, this likely results from a read error. The chain combines TRBV5-1 with TRBJ1-3; unclear D gene. The CDR3 is 16 residues long. Germline V gene lookup returns CDR1 SGHRS and CDR2 YFSETQ. Trimming left V 0 bases short and J 0 bases short, with 10 bases between. As DNA, the CDR3 is TGCGCCAGCAGCTTGGCCCGGGTTGACTCTGGAAACACCATATATGTT. Protein sequence: CASSLARVDSGNTIYV.

The chain uses TRBV12-3 or TRBV12-4 and TRBJ2-4; 7 bases fit TRBD1. This CDR3 region has 17 residues. V was pared by 6 bases and J by 0 bases, with 11 bases of the junction left unmatched. The CDR3 sequence is CASRTQSGGSAKNIQYF. The CDR3 DNA is TGTGCCAGCAGAACACAATCAGGGGGTTCAGCCAAAAACATTCAGTACTTC.

This clonotype was seen only a few times. The genes are TRBV6-2 or TRBV6-3 and TRBJ1-1; TRBD1 might be the D (5 bases). Trimming shortened V by 0 bases and J by 10 bases, and 15 bases separated the two germline ends. Germline V gene sequence: CDR1 MNHEY, CDR2 SVGEGT. The CDR3 length is 14 residues. The CDR3 loop is CASSYSGRGGRAFF. The CDR3 nucleotides are TGTGCCAGCAGTTACTCGGGACGGGGAGGGCGAGCTTTCTTT.

This clonotype occurred a few times. CDR3 DNA sequence: TGCGCCAGCAGCTTGACCCAGGGGAACACTGAAGCTTTCTTT. It encodes CASSLTQGNTEAFF. V is TRBV5-1 and J is TRBJ1-1, with D perhaps matching TRBD1 (5 bases). Germline V gene lookup returns CDR1 SGHRS and CDR2 YFSETQ. The CDR3 is 14 residues long. V was cut by 1 base and J by 1 base, with 8 bases left in between.

The chain combines TRBV6-1 with TRBJ2-7; D unclear. The CDR3 sequence is 14 residues long. Germline loops: CDR1 MNHNS, CDR2 SASEGT. V gave up 7 bases and J gave up 0 bases, with 13 bases separating them. The CDR3 DNA sequence: TGTGCCAGCACCGAACCGCGAATCTCCTACGAGCAGTACTTC. It encodes CASTEPRISYEQYF.

This chain connects TRBV30 to TRBJ1-1; possibly TRBD1 for D (5 bases). The CDR3 loop spans 14 amino acids. The germline gives CDR1 GTSNPN, CDR2 SVGIG (reference sequence). V was pared by 0 bases and J by 1 base, with 9 bases between. CDR3 residues: CAWSVGTRNTEAFF. In DNA, the CDR3 is TGTGCCTGGAGTGTTGGGACCAGGAACACTGAAGCTTTCTTT.

The J gene is TRBJ2-3, the V gene TRBV5-1, with 8 bases matching TRBD2. V was pared by 0 bases and J by 5 bases, with 2 bases of the junction left unmatched. CDR1 is SGHRS, CDR2 YFSETQ, per germline. The CDR3 sequence is 14 residues long. This CDR3 reads CASSLERGGDTQYF. CDR3 bases: TGCGCCAGCAGCTTGGAACGGGGGGGAGATACGCAGTATTTT. Based on the CDR3 plus reference TRBV5-1 and TRBJ2-3, the full variable domain is KAGVTQTPRYLIKTRGQQVTLSCSPISGHRSVSWYQQTPGQGLQFLFEYFSETQRNKGNFPGRFSGRQFSNSRSEMNVSTLELGDSALYLCASSLERGGDTQYFGPGTRLTVL.

The V gene is TRBV6-5, the J gene TRBJ2-2, with TRBD2 identical over 7 bases. The V gene's germline CDR1 is MNHEY and CDR2 SVGAGI. The CDR3 covers 14 residues. The V and J ends lost 8 bases and 6 bases, in that order; junction bases with no gene match: 9. CDR3 sequence: CASRAGKKAGELFF. In nucleotides, the CDR3 is TGTGCCAGCCGAGCGGGGAAAAAAGCCGGGGAGCTGTTTTTT.

The table lists this clonotype with a few counts. The V gene is TRBV5-1, the J gene TRBJ2-5; D gene uncertain. This CDR3 comprises 15 residues. Germline V gene lookup returns CDR1 SGHRS and CDR2 YFSETQ. The V end lost 1 base, the J end lost 2 bases, and 12 bases lay between the germline ends. CDR3 in amino acids: CASSLSPGIQETQYF. CDR3 bases: TGCGCCAGCAGCTTGAGCCCTGGCATTCAAGAGACCCAGTACTTC. The full variable domain, completed using reference TRBV5-1 and TRBJ2-5, is KAGVTQTPRYLIKTRGQQVTLSCSPISGHRSVSWYQQTPGQGLQFLFEYFSETQRNKGNFPGRFSGRQFSNSRSEMNVSTLELGDSALYLCASSLSPGIQETQYFGPGTRLLVL.

J is TRBJ1-5 and V is TRBV2; D is ambiguous. Germline CDR1 SNHLY, CDR2 FYNNEI. Trimming took off 7 bases at V and 3 bases at J, with 7 bases between the two ends. The length of the CDR3 is 12 residues. The CDR3 DNA follows: TGTGCCAGCAATAGGGCCAATCAGCCCCAGCATTTT. This sequence encodes CASNRANQPQHF.